These T cell receptor beta chains were read from a single sample in a study of blood T cell repertoires in COVID-19. The protocol was immunoSEQ multiplex PCR, while the TCRdb copy is restricted to in-frame clones and leaves out a portion. The repertoire includes 190,000 or so clones, approximately 85% of them detected once, and 9.8% sits in the top ten. The sequencing sample was made of peripheral blood. All receptors come from a woman of 80 years or more with acute or convalescent COVID-19. CDR3s include the opening cysteine and the closing phenylalanine or tryptophan. A D gene is named only where the DNA matches it firmly. Clone size appears in some rows only: once, few, many, or a class for an expanded clone.

TRBD1 | TRBJ1-2 | TRBV3-1/TRBV3-2 | . | CASSFRTGGDYGYTF | TGTGCCAGCAGCTTCCGGACAGGGGGCGACTATGGCTACACCTTC
TRBD1 | TRBJ1-5 | TRBV7-8 | once | CASSLLGQGRAQPQHF | TGTGCCAGCAGCTTATTGGGACAGGGGAGGGCTCAGCCCCAGCATTTT
. | TRBJ2-7 | TRBV4-2 | few | CASSQGLGGSYEQYF | TGTGCCAGCAGCCAAGGCCTAGGGGGCTCCTACGAGCAGTACTTC
TRBD2 | TRBJ2-5 | TRBV27 | . | CASSFWTSGTPRETQYF | TGTGCCAGCAGTTTTTGGACTAGCGGAACTCCAAGAGAGACCCAGTACTTC
TRBD2 | TRBJ2-3 | TRBV11-2 | . | CASSFLAGGSSTDTQYF | TGTGCCAGCAGCTTCCTAGCGGGGGGCTCTAGCACAGATACGCAGTATTTT
TRBD1 | TRBJ1-1 | TRBV6-2/TRBV6-3 | once | CASRPLTGGESTEAFF | TGTGCCAGCAGACCTTTGACAGGGGGCGAAAGCACTGAAGCTTTCTTT
. | TRBJ1-6 | TRBV19 | . | CASSKQAVNSPLHF | TGTGCCAGTAGTAAACAGGCCGTTAATTCACCCCTCCACTTT
. | TRBJ2-2 | TRBV9 | . | CASSVVETGELFF | TGTGCCAGCAGCGTAGTGGAGACCGGGGAGCTGTTTTTT
TRBD1 | TRBJ1-1 | TRBV5-1 | . | CASSPRTGKNTEAFF | TGCGCCAGCAGCCCCCGGACAGGAAAGAACACTGAAGCTTTCTTT
TRBD1 | TRBJ2-7 | TRBV24-1 | once | CATSSDRVNEQYF | TGTGCCACCAGTTCGGACAGGGTCAACGAGCAGTACTTC
. | TRBJ2-7 | TRBV7-8 | . | CASSLGRVSYEQYF | TGTGCCAGCAGCTTAGGCCGAGTCTCCTACGAGCAGTACTTC
TRBD1 | TRBJ2-7 | TRBV6-1 | . | CASSEAGTGTYEQYF | TGTGCCAGCAGTGAGGCCGGGACAGGGACCTACGAGCAGTACTTC
. | TRBJ1-1 | TRBV7-9 | . | CASTPGRTVEAFF | TGTGCCAGCACCCCTGGGCGGACAGTTGAAGCTTTCTTT
TRBD2 | TRBJ2-1 | TRBV2 | . | CASSEPDGTSGRAPYNEQFF | TGTGCCAGCAGTGAACCGGACGGGACTAGCGGGAGGGCCCCCTACAATGAGCAGTTCTTC